This T cell receptor beta chain came from a study of blood T cell repertoires in COVID-19 (dated by TCRdb to the early 2020s). About the investigation overall: Collaborator samples came from the United States, Italy and Spain and covered acute and convalescent phases of COVID-19. The prospective study material was composed of cDNA or gDNA derived from T cells, B-cell-depleted T cells, or PBMCs. The dataset comprised deeply sampled blood TCRbeta repertoires from subjects exposed to, actively infected with, or recovered from COVID-19. The repertoires were made available in a free public database intended to serve as a resource for research on the immune response to SARS-CoV-2. Samples came from the ongoing ImmuneRACE study (first 160 participants) plus 1,254 subjects from 6 global collaborators. The sample metadata nearly always contained a de-identified subject ID, COVID-19 status, age in years and sex. Where HLA class I and class II types were available, the types were taken from metadata supplied by the sample provider, not from assay-based typing.

Cut back by 10 bases and 7 bases, the V and J ends lie 16 bases apart. The CDR3 has 13 amino acids, counting the end cysteine and phenylalanine. CDR3 DNA is the only sequence kept; it has 39 bases, read in frame from the first base. The germline V gene (reference sequence) yields MNHEY for CDR1 and SMNVEV for CDR2. Whole blood was collected in K2EDTA tubes by collaborating institutions according to the institutions' own protocols. For TCRbeta analysis, collaborators shipped samples in one of three forms: frozen whole blood, isolated PBMCs, or DNA extracted from either of those sample types. The immunoSEQ Assay, a bias-controlled multiplex PCR, was used to amplify TCRbeta CDR3 regions from genomic DNA. As for how the authors treated the data: Nucleated cell counts per sample were estimated from amplification of reference gene primers within the assay. To quantify the absolute abundance of each unique TCRbeta CDR3 rearrangement, sequence reads were collapsed and filtered. For each sample, productive Simpson clonality was calculated as the square root of Simpson's diversity index over productive rearrangements. Sourced from immuneACCESS, this table was stored by TCRdb with only in-frame sequences that have V and J called. A share of the clones is absent; for the studies checked, an unresolved V gene accounts for under half, and the remainder has no known explanation. That table supplies the V and J calls and clone size; D and trimming were determined from the DNA. This sample holds 200,000 to 300,000 clones; roughly 88% were observed only once. The ten largest clones add up to about 0.65% of the sample.

Study-wide conclusions, independent of this receptor: How much clinical and demographic metadata was included differed by source and by participant, and the metadata was provided uncurated.

This clone was observed a single time. It lacks a known antigen. Per-base qualities were not stored, and no clone one base away is much larger. Recombination connected TRBV27 to TRBJ1-4; no D gene is confidently identified. This receptor was identified in a human donor in a cohort sampled during active COVID-19. Sequenced sample: peripheral blood. Read as DNA, the sequence is TGTGCCACTTCGACCACAACGGGTGAAAAACTGTTTTTT. Translated, this gives CATSTTTGEKLFF.